This TCR beta chain was profiled in a study of identifying expanded T cells in peripheral blood. V lost 5 bases, J lost 5 bases, and 15 bases lay in between. The germline CDR1 and CDR2 sequences are MNHNS and SASEGT. The CDR3 has 14 amino acids. General study findings and limits: Over around two and four weeks, about 15 and 18 clones changed, versus around 1.1 between replicates.

Healthy donors had no documented immune events, such as infections, while sampled. Sequencing was performed with immunoSEQ multiplex PCR; in TCRdb, only in-frame clones are kept and a portion is missing. The sample has 80,000 to 90,000 clones; about 89% are singletons. About this clone: Its antigen is not identified.

Sequencing was done on a sample of blood. This receptor was obtained from a person aged 18 to 75 in good health. The rearrangement joins TRBV6-1 to TRBJ1-1, with a weak D call TRBD1 (5 bases). CDR3 DNA sequence: TGTGCCAGCAGTCGTGGGGGTTTGGGGACTGAAGCTTTCTTT. This gives the protein CASSRGGLGTEAFF.